The 29 T cell receptor beta chains presented below share a single source sample, sequenced in a study of cytomegalovirus exposure and HLA in healthy donors. Vbeta (60) and Jbeta (13) primers were used in the PCR. Data came from immunoSEQ multiplex PCR; TCRdb stores just in-frame clones and leaves some out. The sample includes some 150,000 clones, around 80% of them seen just once. Sequenced sample: PBMCs. The receptor set was obtained from a woman aged 40 to 50 in good health and CMV-seronegative.

The chain recombines TRBV19 with TRBJ1-1, with D possibly being TRBD1 (6 bases). V was shortened by 5 bases and J by 1 base, with 14 bases between the two germline ends. Germline lookup yields CDR1 LNHDA and CDR2 SQIVND (reference sequence). The CDR3 covers 15 residues. The CDR3 spells CASSLTGGPNTEAFF. The CDR3 nucleotides are TGTGCCAGTAGTCTGACAGGCGGACCGAACACTGAAGCTTTCTTT.

This chain uses TRBV13 with TRBJ2-7; D gene uncertain. CDR1 and CDR2 from the germline V gene are PRHDT and FYEKMQ (reference sequence). V shed 0 bases and J shed 6 bases, with 9 bases lying between them. This CDR3 is 13 amino acids long. The CDR3 protein is CASSLGRSPEQYF. The CDR3 DNA reads as TGTGCCAGCAGCTTAGGCCGGAGCCCCGAGCAGTACTTC.

The CDR3 nucleotides are TGTGCCAGCAGCTCACCGGCGGGTGAAAAACTGTTTTTT. As protein: CASSSPAGEKLFF. The V call is TRBV5-5, the J call TRBJ1-4; D not resolved. The V end lost 3 bases, the J end lost 7 bases, and 10 bases lay between the germline ends. The CDR3 consists of 13 residues. Germline CDR1 reads SGHKS; CDR2 reads YYEKEE (reference sequence).

The rearrangement uses TRBV7-9 and TRBJ1-2; D unresolved. Trimming removed 1 base from V and 2 bases from J, with 8 bases in between. CDR1 and CDR2 (germline): SEHNR, FQNEAQ (reference sequence). The CDR3 extends over 14 amino acids. The CDR3 DNA reads as TGTGCCAGCAGCTTAGTCCCCCTGAACTATGGCTACACCTTC. It encodes CASSLVPLNYGYTF.

This clone has just one count. This sequence joins TRBV6-4 and TRBJ1-2, with 9 bases matching TRBD1. This CDR3 comprises 19 residues. Germline V gene lookup returns CDR1 MRHNA and CDR2 SNTAGT. After removal of 2 bases from V and 3 bases from J, the junction contained 16 bases not matched to a gene. DNA of the CDR3: TGTGCCAGCAGTGACCCTTTCCTCCGGGACAGGGATCCCGACTATGGCTACACCTTC. The encoded protein is CASSDPFLRDRDPDYGYTF.

This clone was counted between two and nine times. This chain joins TRBV5-7 and TRBJ1-1, with TRBD1 as a possible D gene (6 bases). TRBV5-7 is treated as an ORF (open reading frame) with a function not yet certain. Trimming removed 1 base at V and 1 base at J, with 8 bases between. This CDR3 has 14 amino acids. The CDR3 DNA reads TGTGCCAGCAGCTTGACAGGGAGGAACACTGAAGCTTTCTTT. Translation: CASSLTGRNTEAFF.

The chain is built from TRBV27 and TRBJ1-2, with TRBD1 identical over 7 bases. The V gene's germline CDR1 is MNHEY and CDR2 SMNVEV (reference sequence). The CDR3 totals 14 residues. V trimming: 2 bases; J trimming: 6 bases; junction bases outside the gene matches: 6. This CDR3 reads CASSLRPGGNGYTF. The CDR3 bases are TGTGCCAGCAGTTTACGGCCAGGGGGGAATGGCTACACCTTC.

The gene calls are TRBV9 and TRBJ1-4, with 7 bases fitting TRBD1. The CDR3 has 13 residues. Looked up from germline, CDR1 is SGDLS and CDR2 is YYNGEE. J lost 8 bases, V lost 5 bases, and 6 bases had no gene match. CDR3 sequence reads: CASSQTGYEKLFF. CDR3 DNA: TGTGCCAGCAGTCAGACAGGGTACGAAAAACTGTTTTTT.

V usage is TRBV5-1 and J usage is TRBJ1-2, with 7 nucleotides matching TRBD1. The CDR3 covers 14 residues. The ends lost 1 base at V and 4 bases at J; junction bases unmatched: 4. Germline loops: CDR1 SGHRS, CDR2 YFSETQ. The CDR3, as DNA: TGCGCCAGCAGCTTGTCCGGGACAGCCTATGGCTACACCTTC. The encoded protein is CASSLSGTAYGYTF. Based on the CDR3 plus reference TRBV5-1 and TRBJ1-2, the full variable domain is KAGVTQTPRYLIKTRGQQVTLSCSPISGHRSVSWYQQTPGQGLQFLFEYFSETQRNKGNFPGRFSGRQFSNSRSEMNVSTLELGDSALYLCASSLSGTAYGYTFGSGTRLTVV.

This rearrangement joins TRBV27 to TRBJ2-2; 10 bases map to TRBD1. This CDR3 has 15 residues. Losses at the gene ends were 3 bases for V and 4 bases for J; bases not matched to a gene: 2. Germline loops: CDR1 MNHEY, CDR2 SMNVEV (reference sequence). CDR3 amino acids: CASSFRDRGTGELFF. The CDR3 bases are TGTGCCAGCAGTTTCCGGGACAGGGGCACCGGGGAGCTGTTTTTT.

The chain employs TRBV2 and TRBJ1-1; 9 bases align to TRBD1. Per the germline V gene, CDR1 is SNHLY and CDR2 is FYNNEI. V gave up 4 bases and J gave up 2 bases; unmatched junction bases: 17. This CDR3 has 19 amino acids. CDR3 amino acids: CASSGHPGTGLRGNTEAFF. The CDR3 nucleotides are TGTGCCAGCAGTGGACATCCCGGGACAGGGTTGAGGGGTAACACTGAAGCTTTCTTT.

The rearrangement links TRBV5-1 to TRBJ2-5; a possible D gene is TRBD1 (5 bases). The germline V gene encodes CDR1 SGHRS and CDR2 YFSETQ. Trimming left V 0 bases short and J 5 bases short, with 14 bases between. This CDR3 spans 15 amino acids. Here the CDR3 DNA reads TGCGCCAGCAGCTTGGCTGGCGTGACAGCGGAGACCCAGTACTTC. Residues: CASSLAGVTAETQYF.

Only one count was recorded for this clone. This sequence joins TRBV27 and TRBJ2-1; TRBD2 matches 12 bases. V gave up 7 bases and J gave up 6 bases; unmatched junction bases: 10. The CDR3 contains 16 residues. Looked up from germline, CDR1 is MNHEY and CDR2 is SMNVEV (reference sequence). The CDR3 nucleotides read TGTGCCAGCACGGGACTAGCGGGTCAGGGGACCAATGAGCAGTTCTTC. Translation gives CASTGLAGQGTNEQFF.

This clone has only one observation. This rearrangement joins TRBV27 to TRBJ2-5; 7 positions agree with TRBD1. Germline CDR1 MNHEY, CDR2 SMNVEV (reference sequence). This CDR3 has 17 amino acids. The V and J ends lost 2 bases and 4 bases, in that order; junction bases with no gene match: 13. As DNA, the CDR3 is TGTGCCAGCAGTTTAAGGGGGACAGACCCACTTCGAGAGACCCAGTACTTC. Encoded protein: CASSLRGTDPLRETQYF.

V gene TRBV11-2 combines with J gene TRBJ2-5; unclear D gene. The ends were cut back, 1 base at V and 2 bases at J, with 11 bases in the middle. This CDR3 is built from 15 residues. Germline V gene sequence: CDR1 SGHAT, CDR2 FQNNGV. The CDR3 nucleotides read TGTGCCAGCAGCTTAGCGTCGGTCGGGCAAGAGACCCAGTACTTC. Its translation is CASSLASVGQETQYF.

V is TRBV7-3 and J is TRBJ2-3; a weak D match, TRBD2 (6 bases). Germline V gene lookup returns CDR1 SGHTA and CDR2 FQGTGA. The CDR3 is 14 residues long. V shed 5 bases and J shed 3 bases, with 12 bases lying between them. The CDR3 region has the DNA TGTGCCAGCAGCCCTACCGGGGGAACAGATACGCAGTATTTT. Encoded protein: CASSPTGGTDTQYF.

The chain is built from TRBV5-4 and TRBJ2-6, with TRBD1 matching over 11 bases. Germline V gene lookup returns CDR1 SGHNT and CDR2 YYREEE (reference sequence). V trimming: 5 bases; J trimming: 1 base; junction bases outside the gene matches: 5. This CDR3 is 17 amino acids long. CDR3 residues: CASRSGQGVSGANVLTF. The CDR3 bases are TGTGCCAGCAGATCGGGACAGGGGGTTTCTGGGGCCAACGTCCTGACTTTC.

This clone was seen more than once but under ten times. The V call is TRBV7-2, the J call TRBJ2-7, with 11 positions matching TRBD2. The junction had 10 bases not matched to a gene; V was cut back by 0 bases and J by 6 bases. In germline, CDR1 is SGHTA, CDR2 FQGNSA. The CDR3 length is 17 residues. DNA of the CDR3: TGTGCCAGCAGCTTAGCCCATAGCGGGAGGGGATTCGGCGAGCAGTACTTC. It translates to CASSLAHSGRGFGEQYF.

This CDR3 is CASCVVRSSYNEQFF. CDR3 DNA sequence: TGTGCGAGCTGCGTCGTTAGAAGCTCCTACAATGAGCAGTTCTTC. The rearrangement uses TRBV27 and TRBJ2-1; D is unresolved. From germline, CDR1 is MNHEY and CDR2 SMNVEV (reference sequence). The CDR3 spans 15 residues.

The rearrangement uses TRBV18 and TRBJ2-7; no definite D call. V lost 5 bases, J lost 0 bases, and 8 bases lay in between. CDR1 is KGHSH and CDR2 is LQKENI in the germline V gene. This CDR3 region has 13 residues. The CDR3 bases are TGTGCCAGCTCATCCCTAAGCTCCTACGAGCAGTACTTC. Protein product: CASSSLSSYEQYF.

The V call is TRBV6-1, the J call TRBJ2-5; tentative D call: TRBD1 (6 bases). Germline V gene sequence: CDR1 MNHNS, CDR2 SASEGT. This CDR3 spans 14 amino acids. V lost 3 bases and J lost 1, with 9 bases in between. The CDR3 spells CASSEIRGQETQYF. The CDR3 DNA reads as TGTGCCAGCAGTGAGATCAGGGGCCAAGAGACCCAGTACTTC.

The chain employs TRBV5-6 and TRBJ2-1; D is unclear. Germline lookup yields CDR1 SGHDT and CDR2 YYEEEE. V gave up 2 bases and J gave up 7 bases, with 22 bases separating them. The CDR3 sequence is 17 residues long. In nucleotides, the CDR3 is TGTGCCAGCAGCTTAAAGTATGTACTGGTACTACGAAATGAGCAGTTCTTC. This sequence encodes CASSLKYVLVLRNEQFF.

V is TRBV4-1 and J is TRBJ2-2, with 11 bases lining up with TRBD2. The CDR3 totals 17 residues. Trimming took 0 bases from V and 7 from J; bases not matched to a gene: 7. Germline V lookup: CDR1 MGHRA, CDR2 YSYEKL. The CDR3 DNA sequence: TGCGCCAGCAGCCAAGATGGTAGCGGGAGGGCCGACGGGGAGCTGTTTTTT. Its protein product is CASSQDGSGRADGELFF.

The chain couples TRBV5-1 to TRBJ2-2; 13 positions agree with TRBD2. The CDR3 runs to 17 residues. Germline V gives CDR1 SGHRS, CDR2 YFSETQ. The junction had 9 bases not matched to a gene; V was cut back by 2 bases and J by 8 bases. CDR3 coding DNA: TGCGCCAGCAGCTTAGATCCGGGACTAGCGGGACTGGGGGAGCTGTTTTTT. It encodes CASSLDPGLAGLGELFF.

This chain links TRBV20-1 with TRBJ1-1; 7 nucleotides align to TRBD1. The junction had 3 bases not matched to a gene; V was cut back by 0 bases and J by 11 bases. This CDR3 comprises 11 residues. Looked up from germline, CDR1 is DFQATT and CDR2 is SNEGSKA (reference sequence). The CDR3 bases are TGCAGTGCTAGAGATAAGGGGGCGGCTTTCTTT. This translates into CSARDKGAAFF.

This clone was found once. The rearrangement uses TRBV19 and TRBJ2-1, with a possible D match to TRBD2 (6 bases). The CDR3 sequence is 13 residues long. Per germline, CDR1 LNHDA and CDR2 SQIVND (reference sequence). Trimming left V 4 bases short and J 8 bases short, with 12 bases between. This CDR3 reads CASSSSGLDEQFF. The CDR3 DNA follows: TGTGCCAGTAGTAGTAGCGGTCTGGATGAGCAGTTCTTC.

This chain links TRBV28 with TRBJ2-3; tentatively, D is TRBD2 (5 bases). V gave up 6 bases and J gave up 2 bases, with 12 bases separating them. CDR1 is MDHEN, CDR2 SYDVKM, per germline. There are 14 residues in the CDR3. CDR3: CASSITDYTDTQYF. For the CDR3, the DNA is TGTGCCAGCAGCATCACAGACTACACAGATACGCAGTATTTT.

This clone has more than one count but fewer than ten. The chain is built from TRBV5-6 and TRBJ1-2; the match to TRBD1 covers 9 bases. V shed 1 base and J 2 bases; nucleotides not matched to a gene: 3. Germline V CDR1 and CDR2: SGHDT, YYEEEE. This CDR3 contains 15 residues. CDR3 sequence reads: CASSLWTGVNYGYTF. CDR3 DNA: TGTGCCAGCAGCTTGTGGACAGGGGTAAACTATGGCTACACCTTC.

In its sample, this clone was seen a few times. This chain connects TRBV28 to TRBJ1-5, with 8 bases aligning to TRBD1. The CDR3 sequence is 20 residues long. Trimming removed 6 bases from V and 1 base from J; junction bases left unmatched: 20. CDR1 and CDR2 from the germline V gene are MDHEN and SYDVKM. The CDR3 protein is CASSYRNRGELFGSNQPQHF. CDR3 nucleotide sequence: TGTGCCAGCAGCTACAGGAACAGGGGGGAACTATTCGGCAGCAATCAGCCCCAGCATTTT. Supplemented by reference TRBV28 and TRBJ1-5, the full variable domain reads DVKVTQSSRYLVKRTGEKVFLECVQDMDHENMFWYRQDPGLGLRLIYFSYDVKMKEKGDIPEGYSVSREKKERFSLILESASTNQTSMYLCASSYRNRGELFGSNQPQHFGDGTRLSIL.